These 31 T cell receptor beta chains came from one sample sequenced in a study of cytomegalovirus exposure and HLA in healthy donors. The PCR was carried out with 60 Vbeta primers and 13 Jbeta primers. Here immunoSEQ multiplex PCR was the method, and the copy in TCRdb shows in-frame clones only, minus some. The table lists roughly 230,000 clones, approximately 85% of them singletons, with around 0.22% in the top ten. The sample consisted of PBMCs. All receptors derive from a girl aged 2-10 years in good health and CMV-seronegative.

This chain links TRBV10-1 with TRBJ2-1; 16 bases align to TRBD2. The CDR3 loop spans 18 amino acids. J was trimmed by 4 bases and V by 5 bases; bases with no gene match: 8. In germline, CDR1 is WNHNN, CDR2 SYGVQD (reference sequence). In DNA, the CDR3 is TGCGCCAGCAGTCTGGGGACTAGCGGGAGGGCAGGGTACAATGAGCAGTTCTTC. Its protein is CASSLGTSGRAGYNEQFF.

This chain joins TRBV21-1 and TRBJ2-3; no check of the table's D call, TRBD1, against the DNA was made. TRBV21-1 is designated a pseudogene. CDR3 length: 16 amino acids. For the CDR3, the DNA is TGTGCCAGCAGCTGCTACCAGGGGGAATTCACGAATACGCAGTATTTT. Translation: CASSCYQGEFTNTQYF.

The chain couples TRBV21-1 to TRBJ2-3; the table's TRBD1 call for D was not verified on the DNA. TRBV21-1 is recorded as a pseudogene. The CDR3 runs to 18 residues. In nucleotides, the CDR3 is TGTGCCAGCAGCAATTCTTGCCGGTTCGCAGGTATAACAGATACGCAGTATTTT. It yields the protein CASSNSCRFAGITDTQYF.

This clone was seen just once. The chain combines TRBV30 with TRBJ2-1, with 10 bases lining up with TRBD2. CDR3 size: 15 residues. Unmatched junction bases numbered 6, after V lost 3 bases and J lost 4 bases. Germline assignment: CDR1 GTSNPN and CDR2 SVGIG (reference sequence). The CDR3: CAWSPGLAAYNEQFF. The CDR3 DNA is TGTGCCTGGAGCCCTGGACTAGCGGCGTACAATGAGCAGTTCTTC.

This chain uses TRBV5-5 with TRBJ2-3; TRBD2 aligns across 9 bases. The germline V gene encodes CDR1 SGHKS and CDR2 YYEKEE (reference sequence). The CDR3 sequence is 15 residues long. After removal of 7 bases from V and 3 bases from J, the junction contained 9 bases not matched to a gene. The DNA of the CDR3 is TGTGCCAGCTCATCTAGGACTAGCGTGACAGATACGCAGTATTTT. Translated, it gives CASSSRTSVTDTQYF. Full variable domain (outside the CDR3, taken from reference TRBV5-5 and TRBJ2-3): DAGVTQSPTHLIKTRGQQVTLRCSPISGHKSVSWYQQVLGQGPQFIFQYYEKEERGRGNFPDRFSARQFPNYSSELNVNALLLGDSALYLCASSSRTSVTDTQYFGPGTRLTVL.

The genes are TRBV15 and TRBJ2-3; D not resolved. V lost 0 bases to trimming and J lost 3 bases, with 7 bases between them. CDR3 size: 14 residues. Germline V lookup: CDR1 LNHNV, CDR2 YYDKDF (reference sequence). Here the CDR3 DNA reads TGTGCCACCAGCAGAGATGTCGGGACAGATACGCAGTATTTT. Translated: CATSRDVGTDTQYF.

The rearrangement joins TRBV7-8 to TRBJ2-7; perhaps TRBD2 as D (6 bases). The CDR3 has 15 amino acids. In germline, CDR1 is SGHVS, CDR2 FQNEAQ. Trimming stripped 4 bases from V and 4 bases from J, with 17 bases between. CDR3 sequence (DNA): TGTGCCAGCAGCTACGCGGGCGGCGGAGGGTACGAGCAGTACTTC. It codes for CASSYAGGGGYEQYF.

The count of this clone is one. V usage is TRBV4-1 and J usage is TRBJ2-5; 8 nucleotides align to TRBD2. CDR1 is MGHRA and CDR2 is YSYEKL in the germline V gene. V shed 6 bases and J 5 bases; nucleotides not matched to a gene: 5. The CDR3 totals 13 residues. Here the CDR3 DNA reads TGCGCCAGCAGGCACGGCGGGAGGGAGACCCAGTACTTC. It translates to CASRHGGRETQYF.

The V call is TRBV7-8, the J call TRBJ2-1; 8 bases are a match to TRBD2. The germline CDR1 and CDR2 sequences are SGHVS and FQNEAQ. CDR3 size: 15 residues. V was clipped by 1 base and J by 9 bases; unmatched bases: 8. The DNA of the CDR3 is TGTGCCAGCAGCTTAGTCCCGGGACTAGGGGGTGAGCAGTTCTTC. Translated, it gives CASSLVPGLGGEQFF.

V gene TRBV19 combines with J gene TRBJ2-5, with 16 bases identical to TRBD2. Germline loops: CDR1 LNHDA, CDR2 SQIVND (reference sequence). V dropped 5 bases and J dropped 5; count of bases not matched to a gene: 8. The CDR3 sequence is 17 residues long. The CDR3 region has the DNA TGTGCCAGTAGTCTTGGGACTAGCGGGGGGGCCGAGGAGACCCAGTACTTC. Translation gives CASSLGTSGGAEETQYF.

The chain is built from TRBV9 and TRBJ1-6; D is perhaps TRBD1 (5 bases). The CDR3 is 15 amino acids. Per germline, CDR1 SGDLS and CDR2 YYNGEE. The ends were cut back, 2 bases at V and 8 bases at J, with 14 bases in the middle. The CDR3 reads CASSVSYGGDSPLHF. The CDR3 nucleotides are TGTGCCAGCAGCGTTTCTTACGGGGGAGATTCACCCCTCCACTTT.

The chain combines TRBV10-2 with TRBJ2-3; 10 bases are shared with TRBD2. The V gene end was trimmed by 8 bases and the J gene end by 5 bases; junction bases not matched to a gene: 7. Germline V gives CDR1 WSHSY, CDR2 SAAADI. The CDR3 length is 14 residues. CDR3 residues: CASQASGRRDTQYF. The CDR3 region has the DNA TGCGCCAGCCAGGCTAGCGGGAGAAGAGATACGCAGTATTTT.

The sample holds one count of this clone. The chain links TRBV6-5 to TRBJ2-7, with a tentative D call TRBD2 (6 bases). Germline CDR1 reads MNHEY; CDR2 reads SVGAGI. Deletions cut 6 bases from V and 2 bases from J, with 14 bases between. The CDR3 contains 14 residues. The CDR3 DNA follows: TGTGCCAGCAGAGGGAGGTGGGGAACCTACGAGCAGTACTTC. It specifies CASRGRWGTYEQYF.

The chain has TRBV6-1 and TRBJ1-3; D remains ambiguous. The V gene's germline CDR1 is MNHNS and CDR2 SASEGT. The CDR3 runs to 17 residues. Trimming removed 2 bases at V and 0 bases at J, with 14 bases between. In DNA, the CDR3 is TGTGCCAGCAGTGAAAGGTACTTCAGGCTCTCTGGAAACACCATATATTTT. Residues: CASSERYFRLSGNTIYF.

To note about this clone: At one end, the junction sequence differs from germline, possibly due to a read error. The CDR3 reads CASRSTPGCLF. DNA for the CDR3: TGTGCCAGCAGATCTACTCCGGGATGTCTTTTC. The chain recombines TRBV6-6 with TRBJ2-7, with D maybe TRBD2 (5 bases). Germline CDR1 and CDR2: MNHNY and SVGAGI (reference sequence). There are 11 residues in the CDR3.

The chain has TRBV5-1 and TRBJ2-7, with D possibly matching TRBD2 (6 bases). Germline V gene data show CDR1 as SGHRS and CDR2 as YFSETQ. The CDR3 is made up of 14 amino acids. The V and J ends lost 4 bases and 6 bases respectively, with 17 bases between them. CDR3 loop: CASSATSSWREQYF. CDR3 DNA: TGCGCCAGCAGCGCGACTAGTAGTTGGCGCGAGCAGTACTTC.

The chain carries TRBV2 and TRBJ2-2; 7 bases are shared with TRBD2. From germline, CDR1 is SNHLY and CDR2 FYNNEI. The CDR3 spans 15 residues. V lost 6 bases to trimming and J lost 0 bases; unmatched junction nucleotides: 4. In nucleotides, the CDR3 is TGTGCCAGCAGCAGGGACTACCCGAACACCGGGGAGCTGTTTTTT. Protein product: CASSRDYPNTGELFF.

V and J are TRBV19 and TRBJ1-6; no reliable D call. The V and J ends lost 4 bases and 7 bases respectively, with 14 bases between them. Germline V gives CDR1 LNHDA, CDR2 SQIVND (reference sequence). This CDR3 comprises 15 residues. The CDR3 here is CASSTDWALNSPLHF. The CDR3 region has the DNA TGTGCCAGTAGTACAGACTGGGCCCTGAATTCACCCCTCCACTTT.

The chain links TRBV19 to TRBJ2-5, with D hard to call. CDR1 LNHDA and CDR2 SQIVND come from the germline V gene (reference sequence). V lost 0 bases to trimming and J lost 1 base, with 6 bases between them. The CDR3 sequence is 14 residues long. The CDR3 DNA is TGTGCCAGTAGTATAGATACAGCCCAAGAGACCCAGTACTTC. The encoded protein is CASSIDTAQETQYF.

The V call is TRBV7-8, the J call TRBJ2-3, with TRBD2 matching over 13 bases. The ends lost 4 bases at V and 3 bases at J; junction bases unmatched: 10. Germline assignment: CDR1 SGHVS and CDR2 FQNEAQ. This CDR3 is built from 18 residues. CDR3 sequence (DNA): TGTGCCAGCAGCTCACTAGCGGGAGGGCTTTATAAAACAGATACGCAGTATTTT. Translated: CASSSLAGGLYKTDTQYF.

V and J are TRBV21-1 and TRBJ2-7; the table names TRBD2, a call not compared with the DNA. TRBV21-1 is given as a pseudogene. This CDR3 spans 15 amino acids. The CDR3 sequence is CASSGGPCGGGEQYF. CDR3 in DNA: TGTGCCAGCAGCGGGGGACCCTGTGGCGGGGGGGAGCAGTACTTC.

The rearrangement links TRBV5-4 to TRBJ2-3; D might be TRBD1 (5 bases). Germline CDR1 SGHNT, CDR2 YYREEE (reference sequence). The V end was cut by 6 bases, the J end by 0 bases, with 14 bases between. The CDR3 sequence is 15 residues long. Here the CDR3 DNA reads TGTGCCAGCACGTCGGACAAACTCAGCACAGATACGCAGTATTTT. Encoded protein: CASTSDKLSTDTQYF.

The V gene is TRBV5-6, the J gene TRBJ2-3; TRBD2 matches 9 bases. Looked up from germline, CDR1 is SGHDT and CDR2 is YYEEEE. The CDR3 runs to 15 residues. Trimming at V came to 10 bases and at J to 0 bases, leaving 9 bases not matched to a gene. Here the CDR3 reads CAGNSGGPSTDTQYF. CDR3 DNA: TGTGCCGGCAATAGCGGGGGCCCTAGCACAGATACGCAGTATTTT.

The rearrangement links TRBV6-1 to TRBJ2-5, with D maybe TRBD2 (6 bases). CDR1 and CDR2 from the germline V gene are MNHNS and SASEGT. The CDR3 spans 14 residues. V lost 3 bases and J 0 bases, leaving 8 bases between the germline ends. For the CDR3, the DNA is TGTGCCAGCAGTGACGGGAGAAACCAAGAGACCCAGTACTTC. As protein: CASSDGRNQETQYF.

The CDR3 reads CANTRLSGLRIQFF. The CDR3 DNA reads TGTGCCAACACCCGCCTCTCGGGACTCCGTATACAGTTCTTC. The genes are TRBV6-5 and TRBJ2-1; D possibly corresponds to TRBD2 (6 bases). V lost 10 bases to trimming and J lost 13 bases, with 26 bases between them. The CDR3 covers 14 residues. The germline V gene encodes CDR1 MNHEY and CDR2 SVGAGI.

The J gene is TRBJ2-5, the V gene TRBV12-5; 7 positions agree with TRBD1. Germline values: CDR1 LGHNT, CDR2 FRNRAP. V was clipped by 4 bases and J by 3 bases; unmatched bases: 8. The CDR3 sequence is 15 residues long. CDR3 amino acids: CASGYGDSQKETQYF. CDR3 DNA sequence: TGTGCTAGTGGTTATGGGGACAGTCAGAAAGAGACCCAGTACTTC.

The genes are TRBV7-9 and TRBJ2-6; 7 bases are a match to TRBD2. The germline V gene has CDR1 SEHNR and CDR2 FQNEAQ (reference sequence). V gave up 5 bases and J gave up 2 bases; unmatched junction bases: 0. This CDR3 has 14 amino acids. The CDR3 sequence is CASSGGAGANVLTF. CDR3 bases: TGTGCCAGCAGCGGGGGGGCTGGGGCCAACGTCCTGACTTTC.

The J gene is TRBJ2-6, the V gene TRBV30; TRBD1 agrees at 8 bases. Germline V gives CDR1 GTSNPN, CDR2 SVGIG (reference sequence). The CDR3 loop spans 19 amino acids. V was pared by 0 bases and J by 0 bases, with 10 bases of the junction left unmatched. CDR3 loop: CAWSVIIGQGYSGANVLTF. CDR3 in DNA: TGTGCCTGGAGTGTAATAATCGGACAGGGTTACTCTGGGGCCAACGTCCTGACTTTC.

Turning to this clone: An end of the junction does not agree with germline; a read error may underlie this. CDR3 amino acids: CVSSYLAGVEDTQYF. The CDR3 DNA sequence: TGTGTCAGCAGTTACTTAGCGGGAGTGGAAGATACGCAGTATTTT. The chain carries TRBV6-5 and TRBJ2-3; TRBD2 agrees at 9 bases. CDR1 is MNHEY, CDR2 SVGAGI, per germline. The CDR3 sequence is 15 residues long.

This rearrangement joins TRBV30 to TRBJ2-3; perhaps TRBD1 as D (7 bases). The V end lost 4 bases, the J end lost 13 bases, and 21 bases lay between the germline ends. The length of the CDR3 is 13 residues. Looked up from germline, CDR1 is GTSNPN and CDR2 is SVGIG (reference sequence). CDR3 protein: CAWNLHPRGEKYF. The DNA of the CDR3 is TGTGCCTGGAACCTACACCCCAGGGGGGAAAAGTATTTT.

The chain combines TRBV19 with TRBJ2-2, with TRBD2 matching 7 bases. With V trimmed by 3 bases and J by 7 bases, 5 bases remained unmatched. The germline V gene has CDR1 LNHDA and CDR2 SQIVND (reference sequence). The CDR3 runs to 14 residues. The CDR3 DNA sequence: TGTGCCAGTAGTATTGGGAGGGCCCACGGGGAGCTGTTTTTT. It codes for CASSIGRAHGELFF.